Detailed here is one T cell receptor (beta chain). Its specificity is unknown. The record originates from a study of OX40 agonist ivuxolimab in advanced cancers. General observations from the study: Expanded clones tended on average to be more numerous among CD8+ T cells than CD4+. Several nonresponders also turned out to have low normalized T-cell clonal expansion.

Germline V gene sequence: CDR1 SGHTA, CDR2 FQGNSA. V gave up 3 bases and J gave up 7 bases, with 15 bases separating them. The length of the CDR3 is 15 residues. Anyone with autoimmune disease history or systemic immunosuppression was excluded. The protocol was immunoSEQ multiplex PCR, while the TCRdb copy is restricted to in-frame clones and leaves out a portion. The sample yields about 93,000 clones, approximately 89% seen once. This specimen consisted of CD4+ or CD8+ T cells sorted from blood, obtained in a trial of the OX40 agonist ivuxolimab. This chain joins TRBV7-2 and TRBJ1-4; TRBD1 is a possible D gene (5 bases). This TCR was sampled from an adult with an advanced solid tumor such as melanoma, head and neck, liver or kidney cancer. Here the CDR3 reads CASSFVGGSSEKLFF. The CDR3 region has the DNA TGTGCCAGCAGCTTTGTGGGGGGTAGTAGTGAAAAACTGTTTTTT. Drawing the rest from reference TRBV7-2 and TRBJ1-4, the complete variable domain is GAGVSQSPSNKVTEKGKDVELRCDPISGHTALYWYRQSLGQGLEFLIYFQGNSAPDKSGLPSDRFSAERTGGSVSTLTIQRTQQEDSAVYLCASSFVGGSSEKLFFGSGTQLSVL.